What follows are 29 T cell receptor beta chains derived from one specimen sequenced in a study of shared clonotypes between healthy human individuals (dated by TCRdb to the early 2020s). For the CD8 naive samples, CD45RO-negative cells were positively selected for CCR7, yielding a CD45RA+CCR7+ population from which TemRA cells were excluded. Library prep was done by the immunoSEQ multiplex PCR assay. TCRdb's version of the immuneACCESS table is confined to in-frame rearrangements and falls short of the full clone set. An unresolved V gene accounts for under half of the shortfall where checked; the remainder is of unknown origin. The sample table records about 2 million clones; approximately 94% of these occur just once. Around 1% of the sample belongs to the ten largest clones. Sequencing was done on a sample of naive CD8+ T cells sorted from blood. The intended sense of this specimen's cell subset or site label: CD45RA+CCR7+. These receptors all stem from a man younger than 30 in good health.

J is TRBJ2-7 and V is TRBV7-9, with TRBD2 matching over 7 bases. With 5 bases clipped from V and 0 bases from J, the junction kept 7 bases outside the gene matches. Per the germline V gene, CDR1 is SEHNR and CDR2 is FQNEAQ (reference sequence). The CDR3 sequence is 15 residues long. CDR3 coding DNA: TGTGCCAGCAGCCCCGCCGGCGGGAGCTCCTACGAGCAGTACTTC. Residues: CASSPAGGSSYEQYF.

About this clone itself: The same CDR3 arises from other DNA sequences in this sample as well. The rearrangement joins TRBV6-6 to TRBJ2-7; D gene uncertain. Deletions cut 0 bases from V and 0 bases from J, with 9 bases between. CDR1 and CDR2 (germline): MNHNY, SVGAGI (reference sequence). CDR3 length equals 15 residues. CDR3 sequence: CASSYSGQDSYEQYF. The CDR3 coding sequence is TGTGCCAGCAGTTACTCAGGGCAGGACTCCTACGAGCAGTACTTC.

The chain uses TRBV27 and TRBJ1-5, with a tentative D call TRBD1 (5 bases). There are 14 residues in the CDR3. From germline, CDR1 is MNHEY and CDR2 SMNVEV (reference sequence). The V and J ends lost 6 bases and 11 bases respectively, with 20 bases between them. The CDR3 protein is CASSRDGSSAAQHF. The CDR3 bases are TGTGCCAGCAGCCGGGACGGATCCTCAGCAGCCCAGCATTTT.

J is TRBJ1-1 and V is TRBV6-5; D unresolved. Germline CDR1 is MNHEY and CDR2 is SVGAGI. This CDR3 is 13 amino acids long. Trimming removed 0 bases at V and 5 bases at J, with 7 bases between. DNA for the CDR3: TGTGCCAGCAGTTACTCTCCGAGGACTGAAGCTTTCTTT. Translating it yields CASSYSPRTEAFF.

V and J are TRBV29-1 and TRBJ2-7; TRBD1 agrees at 7 bases. The V gene end was trimmed by 8 bases and the J gene end by 6 bases; junction bases not matched to a gene: 13. The germline gives CDR1 SQVTM, CDR2 ANQGSEA. This CDR3 has 13 amino acids. The CDR3 sequence: CSFRTGDLGEQYF. DNA of the CDR3: TGCAGCTTTAGAACAGGGGACCTGGGCGAGCAGTACTTC.

The gene calls are TRBV4-1 and TRBJ1-1; TRBD1 agrees at 7 bases. The CDR3 is 19 amino acids. Trimming at V came to 3 bases and at J to 5 bases, leaving 21 bases not matched to a gene. CDR1 is MGHRA and CDR2 is YSYEKL in the germline V gene. Written as DNA, the CDR3 is TGCGCCAGCAGCCAGGCTAAATGGGACAGCGCCTCCCGATATACTGAAGCTTTCTTT. This encodes CASSQAKWDSASRYTEAFF.

This chain joins TRBV7-6 and TRBJ2-7; the match to TRBD1 covers 8 bases. The CDR3 loop spans 17 amino acids. CDR1 is SGHVS and CDR2 is FNYEAQ in the germline V gene. With 1 base clipped from V and 0 bases from J, the junction kept 8 bases outside the gene matches. The CDR3 coding sequence is TGTGCCAGCAGCTTAGGGGACAGGATCCCTCACTCCTACGAGCAGTACTTC. It specifies CASSLGDRIPHSYEQYF. Supplemented by reference TRBV7-6 and TRBJ2-7, the full variable domain reads GAGVSQSPRYKVTKRGQDVALRCDPISGHVSLYWYRQALGQGPEFLTYFNYEAQQDKSGLPNDRFSAERPEGSISTLTIQRTEQRDSAMYRCASSLGDRIPHSYEQYFGPGTRLTVT.

This clone was found once. The V gene is TRBV5-1, the J gene TRBJ2-7, with D unclear. Germline CDR1 SGHRS, CDR2 YFSETQ. Trimming removed 4 bases at V and 3 bases at J, with 14 bases between. This CDR3 spans 14 amino acids. Here the CDR3 reads CASSPSATHYEQYF. CDR3 DNA: TGCGCCAGCAGCCCCTCCGCAACCCACTACGAGCAGTACTTC.

The CDR3 sequence is CASSKKNRTWGNQPQHF. CDR3 sequence (DNA): TGTGCCAGCAGCAAAAAGAACAGAACTTGGGGCAATCAGCCCCAGCATTTT. The chain has TRBV21-1 and TRBJ1-5; the D segment call TRBD1 is taken from the table without a DNA check. TRBV21-1 is labeled a pseudogene. The CDR3 is made up of 17 amino acids.

This chain connects TRBV20-1 to TRBJ2-1, with D perhaps TRBD1 or TRBD2 (5 bases each). Germline loops: CDR1 DFQATT, CDR2 SNEGSKA (reference sequence). This CDR3 comprises 11 residues. V lost 6 bases to trimming and J lost 7 bases, with 10 bases between them. CDR3 sequence: CSAAWGNEQFF. The CDR3 DNA follows: TGCAGTGCGGCTTGGGGGAATGAGCAGTTCTTC.

The rearrangement links TRBV30 to TRBJ1-2; D is unclear. Per the germline V gene, CDR1 is GTSNPN and CDR2 is SVGIG (reference sequence). The CDR3 covers 14 residues. V was pared by 5 bases and J by 8 bases, with 21 bases between. The CDR3 spells CAWLWAGENEGYTF. Written as DNA, the CDR3 is TGTGCCTGGCTTTGGGCAGGCGAGAACGAGGGCTACACCTTC.

This clone turned up a few times. The chain is built from TRBV30 and TRBJ2-7; possibly TRBD1 or TRBD2 for D (6 bases each). V shed 5 bases and J shed 3 bases, with 17 bases lying between them. Germline V gene data show CDR1 as GTSNPN and CDR2 as SVGIG (reference sequence). The CDR3 is 14 residues long. CDR3 coding DNA: TGTGCCTGGGAGGGGGGCCTGGAGGACTACGAGCAGTACTTC. Its protein product is CAWEGGLEDYEQYF.

As regards this clone: Other DNA sequences in the same sample also yield this CDR3. The chain has TRBV19 and TRBJ2-7, with 8 bases identical to TRBD2. CDR3 length equals 15 residues. CDR1 LNHDA and CDR2 SQIVND come from the germline V gene (reference sequence). V shed 2 bases, J shed 2 bases, and the junction held 5 bases outside the gene matches. The CDR3 reads CASSITGGSTYEQYF. The CDR3 nucleotides read TGTGCCAGTAGTATAACGGGGGGGTCAACCTACGAGCAGTACTTC.

This sequence joins TRBV6-1 and TRBJ1-5; TRBD1 aligns across 8 bases. This CDR3 spans 15 amino acids. Germline CDR1 reads MNHNS; CDR2 reads SASEGT. The trim removed 5 bases at V and 4 bases at J, leaving 7 bases unmatched. CDR3 loop: CASSINRGINQPQHF. In DNA, the CDR3 is TGTGCCAGCAGTATTAACAGGGGGATTAATCAGCCCCAGCATTTT.

V gene TRBV25-1 combines with J gene TRBJ1-1; perhaps TRBD1 as D (6 bases). The CDR3 totals 15 residues. Trimming took 0 bases from V and 6 from J, leaving 14 bases between them. The V gene's germline CDR1 is MGHDK and CDR2 SYGVNS. The CDR3 region is CASSEYEGGAAEAFF. The CDR3, as DNA: TGTGCCAGCAGTGAATACGAGGGGGGAGCCGCTGAAGCTTTCTTT.

The V gene is TRBV9, the J gene TRBJ2-7, with 9 positions matching TRBD2. The CDR3 sequence is 15 residues long. With 8 bases clipped from V and 1 base from J, the junction kept 10 bases outside the gene matches. The germline V gene has CDR1 SGDLS and CDR2 YYNGEE. CDR3 loop: CASGGDSGGSYEQYF. DNA for the CDR3: TGTGCCAGTGGAGGCGATAGCGGGGGATCCTACGAGCAGTACTTC.

The chain links TRBV10-2 to TRBJ2-7; 11 nucleotides align to TRBD1. CDR1 and CDR2 from the germline V gene are WSHSY and SAAADI. Trimming cost V 3 bases and J 3 bases; bases outside gene matches: 4. The CDR3 is made up of 15 amino acids. The CDR3: CASSEADRGLYEQYF. As DNA, the CDR3 is TGCGCCAGCAGTGAAGCGGACAGGGGGCTCTACGAGCAGTACTTC.

The rearrangement uses TRBV19 and TRBJ2-2, with 7 bases fitting TRBD1. V trimming: 2 bases; J trimming: 1 base; junction bases outside the gene matches: 4. This CDR3 is 16 amino acids long. Germline CDR1 LNHDA, CDR2 SQIVND (reference sequence). DNA of the CDR3: TGTGCCAGTAGTATATTAGGGGGCGAGAACACCGGGGAGCTGTTTTTT. Translating it yields CASSILGGENTGELFF.

The J gene is TRBJ2-7, the V gene TRBV7-6; D is perhaps TRBD1 (6 bases). CDR3 length: 16 amino acids. CDR1 is SGHVS and CDR2 is FNYEAQ in the germline V gene. The V and J ends lost 4 bases and 3 bases respectively, with 19 bases between them. CDR3 sequence: CASSYRTDPARYEQYF. The CDR3 DNA is TGTGCCAGCAGCTATCGGACAGACCCAGCCCGCTACGAGCAGTACTTC.

This rearrangement joins TRBV19 to TRBJ1-5; TRBD1 matches 9 bases. This CDR3 spans 16 amino acids. With 6 bases clipped from V and 5 bases from J, the junction kept 11 bases outside the gene matches. Germline V gene sequence: CDR1 LNHDA, CDR2 SQIVND (reference sequence). The CDR3 region has the DNA TGTGCCAGTAGCACACAGGGGGCGGGGAGGCATCAGCCCCAGCATTTT. As protein: CASSTQGAGRHQPQHF.

The V and J genes are TRBV28 and TRBJ1-2, with TRBD1 identical over 10 bases. This CDR3 has 17 amino acids. After removal of 5 bases from V and 5 bases from J, the junction contained 14 bases not matched to a gene. CDR1 and CDR2 (germline): MDHEN, SYDVKM. Here the CDR3 reads CASSPSTGGYLLYGYTF. CDR3 DNA: TGTGCCAGCAGTCCTTCGACAGGGGGCTACTTACTTTATGGCTACACCTTC.

The gene calls are TRBV7-9 and TRBJ1-2; 7 bases match TRBD1. CDR1 SEHNR and CDR2 FQNEAQ come from the germline V gene (reference sequence). V dropped 3 bases and J dropped 0; count of bases not matched to a gene: 4. This CDR3 contains 15 residues. The CDR3 loop is CASSFADRANYGYTF. CDR3 bases: TGTGCCAGCAGCTTCGCCGACAGGGCTAACTATGGCTACACCTTC.

V and J are TRBV27 and TRBJ2-2; the match to TRBD2 covers 11 bases. The CDR3 length is 17 residues. With V trimmed by 5 bases and J by 5 bases, 10 bases remained unmatched. Germline CDR1 is MNHEY and CDR2 is SMNVEV (reference sequence). CDR3 loop: CASSLLLAGEGTGELFF. DNA for the CDR3: TGTGCCAGCAGTCTACTACTAGCGGGGGAAGGTACCGGGGAGCTGTTTTTT.

V is TRBV6-1 and J is TRBJ1-5; 11 bases line up with TRBD1. Germline V gives CDR1 MNHNS, CDR2 SASEGT. The CDR3 has 16 amino acids. V trimming: 3 bases; J trimming: 7 bases; junction bases outside the gene matches: 8. The CDR3, as DNA: TGTGCCAGCAGTGACCCAGGGACAGGGGGAAAACAGCCCCAGCATTTT. Translation: CASSDPGTGGKQPQHF.

The chain is built from TRBV11-3 and TRBJ2-2; D could derive from TRBD1 or TRBD2 (5 bases each). The CDR3 consists of 16 residues. Trimming left V 3 bases short and J 7 bases short, with 18 bases between. CDR1 and CDR2 from the germline V gene are SGHNT and YENEEA. The CDR3 DNA reads as TGTGCCAGCAGCTTCGGGGACCAATCCACTAACGGGGAGCTGTTTTTT. Amino acids: CASSFGDQSTNGELFF.

This chain uses TRBV5-6 with TRBJ1-6, with 9 bases fitting TRBD1. The junction had 11 bases not matched to a gene; V was cut back by 2 bases and J by 14 bases. The germline V gene encodes CDR1 SGHDT and CDR2 YYEEEE. CDR3 length equals 15 residues. The DNA of the CDR3 is TGTGCCAGCAGCTTCGGGACAGGGTCAACGGGGGCCCTCCACTTT. This sequence encodes CASSFGTGSTGALHF. Together with reference TRBV5-6 and TRBJ1-6, the CDR3 gives the full variable domain: DAGVTQSPTHLIKTRGQQVTLRCSPKSGHDTVSWYQQALGQGPQFIFQYYEEEERQRGNFPDRFSGHQFPNYSSELNVNALLLGDSALYLCASSFGTGSTGALHFGNGTRLTVT.

This sequence joins TRBV9 and TRBJ2-7; TRBD1 matches 7 bases. Germline CDR1 is SGDLS and CDR2 is YYNGEE. V was pared by 0 bases and J by 1 base, with 4 bases of the junction left unmatched. There are 15 residues in the CDR3. The CDR3 DNA follows: TGTGCCAGCAGCGTAGCAGTACAGGGGTCCTACGAGCAGTACTTC. Encoded protein: CASSVAVQGSYEQYF.

The chain combines TRBV9 with TRBJ2-7; unclear D gene. The CDR3 consists of 17 residues. Trimming cost V 0 bases and J 6 bases, with 22 bases left between them. Germline V gives CDR1 SGDLS, CDR2 YYNGEE. DNA for the CDR3: TGTGCCAGCAGCGTAGACGACACCAAAGGATGGGGATCCGAGCAGTACTTC. Encoded protein: CASSVDDTKGWGSEQYF.

About this clone: This specimen includes other DNA sequences encoding the same CDR3. The rearrangement uses TRBV7-9 and TRBJ2-3, with 12 bases matching TRBD2. V was pared by 1 base and J by 2 bases, with 1 base of the junction left unmatched. Per the germline V gene, CDR1 is SEHNR and CDR2 is FQNEAQ (reference sequence). This CDR3 region has 16 residues. CDR3 DNA: TGTGCCAGCAGCTTAGGACTAGCGGGGGACACAGATACGCAGTATTTT. Its protein is CASSLGLAGDTDTQYF.